This T cell receptor beta chain was recovered during a study of T cell responses to AZD1222 COVID-19 vaccine. Study observations and caveats: The reported proportion of spike-specific TCRs targeting unmutated variant regions was nearly half. Females made up more of the donors, who were largely white British, and clonal diversity may have come out too low. Vaccine-associated CD4 TCRs spanned spike, dominant at 160-218 and 743-854. When two AZD1222 doses had been given, Spike-specific TCR breadth and depth rose.

This table comes from immunoSEQ multiplex PCR, and its TCRdb copy is limited to in-frame clones, with some not included. Counted here are 120,000 to 150,000 clones, about 86% occurring once; the ten biggest clones make up approximately 5%. V lost 3 bases to trimming and J lost 0 bases, with 12 bases between them. This CDR3 spans 16 amino acids. Per the germline V gene, CDR1 is LNHDA and CDR2 is SQIVND (reference sequence). In regard to this clone: No antigen is known for it.

The material was peripheral blood, obtained 28 days after the second AZD1222 dose. The chain combines TRBV19 with TRBJ1-3; D is unclear. The sequence was collected from an adult who received the AZD1222 COVID-19 vaccine. The CDR3 spells CASSIGVFTSGNTIYF. The CDR3 bases are TGTGCCAGTAGTATCGGGGTCTTTACCTCTGGAAACACCATATATTTT.